A single sample gave rise to the 15 T cell receptor beta chains below, sequenced in a study of T cell repertoires in cytomegalovirus infection (dated by TCRdb to between 2019 and 2020). Sequencing was performed on an Illumina HiSeq 1500. TCRdb handled the public reads itself, with Q25 trimming in fastp and clone calling in MiXCR, and kept productive beta chains. Records with the same CDR3 protein are collapsed into one entry carrying the most frequent genes and DNA. The table for this sample lists fewer than 850,000 distinct CDR3 sequences; almost 30% of them were counted only once. The ten biggest clones cover roughly 13% of the sample. Antigen specificity for these receptors is unknown. Read against the paper, the sample's treatment or condition label means: in vitro stimulation with specific CMV peptide epitopes to enrich CMV-specific T cells. The material sequenced was cultured CD8+ T cells from PBMCs, taken from culture after CMV antigen stimulation. The receptors come from a human donor in good health (CMV status not recorded). Some clones in this sample may be carry-over from other donors' samples.

This clonotype was counted at least ten times. The chain employs TRBV7-9 and TRBJ2-5; D uncertain. The germline gives CDR1 SEHNR, CDR2 FQNEAQ (reference sequence). This CDR3 contains 12 residues. Trimming removed 1 base from V and 1 base from J, with 1 base in between. CDR3 in DNA: TGTGCCAGCAGCTTAGTCCAAGAGACCCAGTACTTC. Protein sequence: CASSLVQETQYF.

The genes are TRBV9 and TRBJ1-6; D perhaps matches TRBD1 (6 bases). Germline V gene data show CDR1 as SGDLS and CDR2 as YYNGEE. CDR3 size: 19 residues. The V and J ends lost 4 bases and 10 bases respectively, with 30 bases between them. The CDR3 spells CASSPEGVGGTEAWSPLHF. Written as DNA, the CDR3 is TGTGCCAGCAGCCCGGAGGGGGTAGGAGGGACCGAAGCGTGGTCACCCCTCCACTTT. Based on the CDR3 plus reference TRBV9 and TRBJ1-6, the full variable domain is DSGVTQTPKHLITATGQRVTLRCSPRSGDLSVYWYQQSLDQGLQFLIQYYNGEERAKGNILERFSAQQFPDLHSELNLSSLELGDSALYFCASSPEGVGGTEAWSPLHFGNGTRLTVT.

This clonotype was counted many times. This chain links TRBV7-8 with TRBJ2-2; 7 bases are shared with TRBD2. The CDR3 is 16 amino acids. Trimming at V came to 5 bases and at J to 2 bases, leaving 8 bases not matched to a gene. Germline V gene lookup returns CDR1 SGHVS and CDR2 FQNEAQ. The CDR3, as DNA: TGTGCCAGCAGCCCTGTAACGGGGGGTAACACCGGGGAGCTGTTTTTT. It specifies CASSPVTGGNTGELFF.

The V and J genes are TRBV4-2 and TRBJ1-2; D is possibly TRBD1 (5 bases). Trimming removed 0 bases at V and 3 bases at J, with 11 bases between. Germline V lookup: CDR1 LGHNA, CDR2 YNFKEQ. This CDR3 is 15 amino acids long. CDR3 nucleotide sequence: TGTGCCAGCAGCCAAGATGAGGGGCGAGACTATGGCTACACCTTC. Its translation is CASSQDEGRDYGYTF.

This clonotype was recorded at least ten times. This chain joins TRBV6-6 and TRBJ2-3, with D unclear. This CDR3 is 15 amino acids long. Germline V gene sequence: CDR1 MNHNY, CDR2 SVGAGI (reference sequence). V lost 0 bases and J 4 bases, leaving 11 bases between the germline ends. The CDR3 sequence is CASSYSKKRPDTQYF. The CDR3 coding sequence is TGTGCCAGCAGTTACTCGAAGAAACGGCCAGATACGCAGTATTTT.

The rearrangement links TRBV7-9 to TRBJ2-5; D is possibly TRBD2 (5 bases). CDR3 length: 15 amino acids. V dropped 3 bases and J dropped 2 bases, with 13 bases sitting between them. Germline CDR1 SEHNR, CDR2 FQNEAQ (reference sequence). The CDR3 coding sequence is TGTGCCAGCAGCTTTCAGAGTCGGGGTCAAGAGACCCAGTACTTC. This encodes CASSFQSRGQETQYF. Combining the CDR3 with reference TRBV7-9 and TRBJ2-5 gives the whole variable domain DTGVSQNPRHKITKRGQNVTFRCDPISEHNRLYWYRQTLGQGPEFLTYFQNEAQLEKSRLLSDRFSAERPKGSFSTLEIQRTEQGDSAMYLCASSFQSRGQETQYFGPGTRLLVL.

Only a few counts were recorded for this clonotype. The genes are TRBV6-5 and TRBJ2-5, with 10 bases lining up with TRBD2. From germline, CDR1 is MNHEY and CDR2 SVGAGI. Unmatched junction bases numbered 15, after V lost 4 bases and J lost 1 base. The CDR3 sequence is 19 residues long. CDR3 bases: TGTGCCAGCAGTTTCCTCGTGGGGACTAGCGCACTGCTCCAAGAGACCCAGTACTTC. It translates to CASSFLVGTSALLQETQYF.

This clonotype was recorded only once. The chain is built from TRBV7-6 and TRBJ2-1, with TRBD1 identical over 7 bases. CDR1 SGHVS and CDR2 FNYEAQ come from the germline V gene. The CDR3 is 15 residues long. J was trimmed by 9 bases and V by 3 bases; bases with no gene match: 11. The DNA of the CDR3 is TGTGCCAGCAGCTTTCGAACAGGGGTCTTTGGTGAGCAGTTCTTC. Encoded protein: CASSFRTGVFGEQFF.

The V call is TRBV14, the J call TRBJ2-5; TRBD2 matches 12 bases. Germline CDR1 is SGHDN and CDR2 is FVKESK. This CDR3 is 17 amino acids long. J was trimmed by 2 bases and V by 0 bases; bases with no gene match: 4. The CDR3 DNA reads as TGTGCCAGCAGCCAAGAGACTAGCGGGGGTTGGCAAGAGACCCAGTACTTC. Translating it yields CASSQETSGGWQETQYF.

This rearrangement joins TRBV10-3 to TRBJ1-1; D ambiguous. Germline V CDR1 and CDR2: ENHRY, SYGVKD. The V gene lost 3 bases and the J gene lost 4 bases, with 9 bases spanning the gap. This CDR3 region has 13 residues. This chain's CDR3 is CAISDESTTEAFF. The CDR3 DNA is TGTGCCATCAGTGATGAGTCGACCACTGAAGCTTTCTTT.

This clonotype was detected only a few times. V is TRBV4-1 and J is TRBJ1-6; 8 nucleotides match TRBD1. V lost 2 bases to trimming and J lost 7 bases; unmatched junction nucleotides: 4. The CDR3 totals 15 residues. Germline V gene sequence: CDR1 MGHRA, CDR2 YSYEKL. This chain's CDR3 is CASSQTGGENSPLHF. In DNA, the CDR3 is TGCGCCAGCAGCCAAACAGGGGGTGAGAATTCACCCCTCCACTTT.

This clonotype was seen ten or more times. The gene calls are TRBV11-2 and TRBJ2-3; no reliable D call. Trimming stripped 1 base from V and 2 bases from J, with 10 bases between. Germline loops: CDR1 SGHAT, CDR2 FQNNGV. CDR3 length equals 15 residues. Written as DNA, the CDR3 is TGTGCCAGCAGCTTAGCGGACCGTTACACAGATACGCAGTATTTT. This sequence encodes CASSLADRYTDTQYF.

V usage is TRBV7-6 and J usage is TRBJ2-3; a weak D match, TRBD1 (6 bases). CDR1 and CDR2 from the germline V gene are SGHVS and FNYEAQ. The length of the CDR3 is 15 residues. Trimming cost V 0 bases and J 2 bases, with 9 bases left between them. The CDR3 reads CASSLAGALTDTQYF. DNA for the CDR3: TGTGCCAGCAGCTTAGCGGGGGCACTCACAGATACGCAGTATTTT.

The V and J genes are TRBV11-2 and TRBJ2-7, with TRBD2 matching over 11 bases. The CDR3 contains 15 residues. Germline-derived CDR1 and CDR2 are SGHAT and FQNNGV. The ends lost 5 bases at V and 3 bases at J; junction bases unmatched: 6. The CDR3 coding sequence is TGTGCCAGCAGCGCTACTAGCGGGGGTTTCTACGAGCAGTACGTC. Its protein is CASSATSGGFYEQYV.

There are many counts of this clonotype. The rearrangement uses TRBV7-6 and TRBJ1-6; perhaps TRBD1 as D (5 bases). The CDR3 consists of 15 residues. Germline lookup yields CDR1 SGHVS and CDR2 FNYEAQ. V gave up 5 bases and J gave up 6 bases, with 14 bases separating them. The CDR3 DNA reads TGTGCCAGCAGCGTTCTCCGGGACTCTAATTCACCCCTCCACTTT. As protein: CASSVLRDSNSPLHF. Based on the CDR3 plus reference TRBV7-6 and TRBJ1-6, the full variable domain is GAGVSQSPRYKVTKRGQDVALRCDPISGHVSLYWYRQALGQGPEFLTYFNYEAQQDKSGLPNDRFSAERPEGSISTLTIQRTEQRDSAMYRCASSVLRDSNSPLHFGNGTRLTVT.